Below, 21 T cell receptor beta chains from the same sample are listed, as sequenced in a study of shared clonotypes between healthy human individuals. Assay: immunoSEQ multiplex PCR; the TCRdb copy retains only in-frame clones and omits some. The repertoire includes just over 2,000,000 clones, around 96% of them detected once, and approximately 1.2% sits in the top ten. Naive CD8 cells, CD45RO-negative and positively selected for CCR7, excluded terminally differentiated effector memory CD45RA+ cells. Input material: naive CD8+ T cells sorted from blood. The receptors were gathered from a man younger than 30 in good health.

Turning to this clone: This CDR3 is also generated by other DNA sequences in the sample. V is TRBV9 and J is TRBJ2-6; no firm D call. The CDR3 has 15 residues. The V gene's germline CDR1 is SGDLS and CDR2 YYNGEE. With 0 bases removed from V and 0 bases from J, the gap between germline ends came to 4 bases. CDR3 bases: TGTGCCAGCAGCGTAGTGGGCTCTGGGGCCAACGTCCTGACTTTC. Translated, it gives CASSVVGSGANVLTF.

J is TRBJ2-3 and V is TRBV27; D is tentatively TRBD1 or TRBD2 (5 bases each). V was trimmed by 7 bases and J by 4 bases, leaving 15 bases between them. CDR1 MNHEY and CDR2 SMNVEV come from the germline V gene (reference sequence). The CDR3 has 14 residues. The CDR3 nucleotides are TGTGCCAGCACGGGGCCTTACAGATCAGATACGCAGTATTTT. It codes for CASTGPYRSDTQYF.

The V and J genes are TRBV6-5 and TRBJ1-1; TRBD1 agrees at 8 bases. The ends lost 4 bases at V and 6 bases at J; junction bases unmatched: 7. CDR1 is MNHEY, CDR2 SVGAGI, per germline. This CDR3 has 14 residues. The CDR3 bases are TGTGCCAGCAGTTCGGACAGGGCAGGCTCTGAAGCTTTCTTT. Residues: CASSSDRAGSEAFF.

The CDR3 sequence: CASSPSTGDMNTEAFF. The CDR3 DNA sequence: TGTGCCAGCAGTCCCTCAACCGGGGACATGAACACTGAAGCTTTCTTT. This sequence joins TRBV27 and TRBJ1-1; D is perhaps TRBD1 (6 bases). The CDR3 extends over 16 amino acids. Germline V gene sequence: CDR1 MNHEY, CDR2 SMNVEV (reference sequence). The ends were cut back, 5 bases at V and 0 bases at J, with 16 bases in the middle.

This clone was seen just once. V usage is TRBV28 and J usage is TRBJ2-1; D is possibly TRBD2 (6 bases). Germline CDR1 and CDR2: MDHEN and SYDVKM. The CDR3 has 19 amino acids. V shed 2 bases and J shed 0 bases, with 20 bases lying between them. The CDR3: CASSLPDPGVASSYNEQFF. CDR3 in DNA: TGTGCCAGCAGTTTACCGGACCCGGGGGTAGCGAGCTCCTACAATGAGCAGTTCTTC.

The chain couples TRBV6-6 to TRBJ2-7; 8 bases match TRBD2. V was clipped by 5 bases and J by 7 bases; unmatched bases: 10. Germline lookup yields CDR1 MNHNY and CDR2 SVGAGI (reference sequence). There are 14 residues in the CDR3. The CDR3 here is CASSPSGGLGEQYF. The DNA of the CDR3 is TGTGCCAGCAGTCCCTCGGGGGGGCTGGGAGAGCAGTACTTC.

The CDR3 spells CASSRAGGTDTQYF. In nucleotides, the CDR3 is TGTGCCAGCAGTCGAGCGGGGGGCACAGATACGCAGTATTTT. The chain is built from TRBV6-5 and TRBJ2-3; 8 bases are shared with TRBD2. The V segment lost 5 bases and the J segment 1 base; nucleotides outside the gene matches: 2. Germline CDR1 is MNHEY and CDR2 is SVGAGI. This CDR3 has 14 amino acids.

The J gene is TRBJ1-4, the V gene TRBV7-9; D ambiguous. V was clipped by 2 bases and J by 6 bases, with 7 bases between them. The CDR3 has 13 amino acids. Looked up from germline, CDR1 is SEHNR and CDR2 is FQNEAQ (reference sequence). CDR3 loop: CASSLIYDEKLFF. DNA for the CDR3: TGTGCCAGCAGCTTAATTTACGATGAAAAACTGTTTTTT.

Comments on this clone: Other DNA sequences in the sample encode the same CDR3. The CDR3 sequence: CASSHGQGRETQYF. Here the CDR3 DNA reads TGCGCCAGCAGCCATGGACAGGGGCGGGAGACCCAGTACTTC. The genes are TRBV5-1 and TRBJ2-5; 9 bases match TRBD1. J lost 5 bases, V lost 4 bases, and 6 bases had no gene match. Germline V gene lookup returns CDR1 SGHRS and CDR2 YFSETQ. This CDR3 is 14 amino acids long. The entire variable domain, with the rest obtained from reference TRBV5-1 and TRBJ2-5, is as follows: KAGVTQTPRYLIKTRGQQVTLSCSPISGHRSVSWYQQTPGQGLQFLFEYFSETQRNKGNFPGRFSGRQFSNSRSEMNVSTLELGDSALYLCASSHGQGRETQYFGPGTRLLVL.

The chain recombines TRBV11-2 with TRBJ1-1; 7 nucleotides align to TRBD1. From germline, CDR1 is SGHAT and CDR2 FQNNGV. The length of the CDR3 is 16 residues. J gave up 0 bases and V 3 bases, and 7 bases lay outside the gene matches. The CDR3 spells CASSFSLTGMNTEAFF. Here the CDR3 DNA reads TGTGCCAGCAGCTTCTCTTTGACAGGGATGAACACTGAAGCTTTCTTT.

The chain has TRBV7-8 and TRBJ2-7, with 15 positions matching TRBD2. The CDR3 has 16 amino acids. V dropped 0 bases and J dropped 4; count of bases not matched to a gene: 1. Looked up from germline, CDR1 is SGHVS and CDR2 is FQNEAQ. The DNA for the CDR3 is TGTGCCAGCAGCTTAGCCGGACTAGCGGGAGGGTACGAGCAGTACTTC. Its translation is CASSLAGLAGGYEQYF.

The chain uses TRBV7-9 and TRBJ2-1, with TRBD2 matching 8 bases. V was pared by 3 bases and J by 2 bases, with 3 bases of the junction left unmatched. This CDR3 is built from 15 residues. Germline lookup yields CDR1 SEHNR and CDR2 FQNEAQ (reference sequence). The CDR3 region has the DNA TGTGCCAGCAGCTTCCTAGCGGGCACCTACAATGAGCAGTTCTTC. It encodes CASSFLAGTYNEQFF.

The J gene is TRBJ1-5, the V gene TRBV19; D may be TRBD1 (6 bases). The CDR3 covers 14 residues. Germline lookup yields CDR1 LNHDA and CDR2 SQIVND (reference sequence). Trimming left V 10 bases short and J 0 bases short, with 13 bases between. CDR3 nucleotides: TGTGCCACCCAGGACAGTGATAGCAATCAGCCCCAGCATTTT. This sequence encodes CATQDSDSNQPQHF.

With regard to this clone: The same CDR3 arises from other DNA sequences in this sample as well. The gene calls are TRBV6-6 and TRBJ2-7; D uncertain. Germline assignment: CDR1 MNHNY and CDR2 SVGAGI (reference sequence). There are 14 residues in the CDR3. The V end was cut by 0 bases, the J end by 4 bases, with 10 bases between. CDR3 sequence: CASSYSGTLYEQYF. CDR3 sequence (DNA): TGTGCCAGCAGTTACTCAGGCACTTTGTACGAGCAGTACTTC.

Comment on this clone: Other DNA sequences within the sample encode an identical CDR3. The chain has TRBV9 and TRBJ2-1; 8 bases agree with TRBD2. This CDR3 is built from 15 residues. Germline assignment: CDR1 SGDLS and CDR2 YYNGEE. V dropped 0 bases and J dropped 3; count of bases not matched to a gene: 2. For the CDR3, the DNA is TGTGCCAGCAGCGTAGATAGCGGGGTCTACAATGAGCAGTTCTTC. Translating it yields CASSVDSGVYNEQFF.

This clone appeared a single time. CDR3 coding DNA: TGCGCCAGCAGCCAGCTCTCGGGACAGGGCGACATTCAGTACTTC. Protein sequence: CASSQLSGQGDIQYF. J is TRBJ2-4 and V is TRBV4-3; 9 bases are a match to TRBD1. Germline V gives CDR1 LGHNA, CDR2 YSLEER. Germline trimming cut 3 bases from V and 8 bases from J; bases unmatched to any gene: 8. This CDR3 comprises 15 residues.

Comments on this clone: This sample includes further DNA sequences coding for the same CDR3. This sequence joins TRBV4-3 and TRBJ2-7; 12 bases map to TRBD2. The CDR3 covers 15 residues. CDR1 and CDR2 (germline): LGHNA, YSLEER. The junction had 2 bases not matched to a gene; V was cut back by 4 bases and J by 1 base. The CDR3 nucleotides read TGCGCCAGCAGCCTAACTAGCGGGAGGTCCTACGAGCAGTACTTC. This sequence encodes CASSLTSGRSYEQYF.

This chain uses TRBV7-9 with TRBJ2-1; D is undetermined. V gave up 5 bases and J gave up 3 bases, with 14 bases separating them. The CDR3 extends over 15 amino acids. The germline CDR1 and CDR2 sequences are SEHNR and FQNEAQ (reference sequence). The CDR3 DNA reads as TGTGCCAGCAGCCCCAGTTGGCAGGACTACAATGAGCAGTTCTTC. Amino acid sequence: CASSPSWQDYNEQFF.

The V and J genes are TRBV11-2 and TRBJ2-7, with 11 bases lining up with TRBD2. Losses at the gene ends were 4 bases for V and 3 bases for J; bases not matched to a gene: 5. The CDR3 contains 15 residues. The germline gives CDR1 SGHAT, CDR2 FQNNGV. CDR3 DNA sequence: TGTGCCAGCAGCTGGGGGACTAGCGGTTACTACGAGCAGTACTTC. Translating gives CASSWGTSGYYEQYF.

The chain recombines TRBV2 with TRBJ2-7; 9 bases agree with TRBD2. The J segment lost 2 bases and the V segment lost 5 bases, leaving 13 bases of the junction unmatched. The CDR3 spans 17 residues. CDR1 and CDR2 from the germline V gene are SNHLY and FYNNEI. The CDR3 here is CASSTQDSGSTTYEQYF. In DNA form, the CDR3 reads TGTGCCAGCAGTACCCAGGATAGCGGGAGTACCACCTACGAGCAGTACTTC.

The chain joins TRBV9 to TRBJ2-7; D is undetermined. V lost 0 bases, J lost 2 bases, and 12 bases lay in between. The CDR3 runs to 15 residues. Germline lookup yields CDR1 SGDLS and CDR2 YYNGEE. CDR3 sequence (DNA): TGTGCCAGCAGCGTAGCGTGGCAGGTAGCCTACGAGCAGTACTTC. Translation: CASSVAWQVAYEQYF.